The text below deals with one T cell receptor (beta chain). The antigen remains unidentified. The data derive from a study of OX40 agonist ivuxolimab in advanced cancers. Findings of the study overall: CD8+ T cells were the subset that, on average, had more expanded clones than CD4+.

Libraries were prepared by immunoSEQ multiplex PCR; TCRdb keeps only in-frame clonotypes and omits some of them. The sample shows under 35,000 clones, roughly four fifths of them seen only once. The sample here was CD4+ or CD8+ T cells sorted from blood, taken in a trial of the OX40 agonist ivuxolimab. The sequence was obtained from an adult with an advanced solid tumor such as melanoma, head and neck, liver or kidney cancer.

CDR3 sequence: CASNGGENTGELFF. CDR3 sequence (DNA): TGCGCCAGCAATGGCGGGGAAAATACCGGGGAGCTGTTTTTT. This chain uses TRBV5-1 with TRBJ2-2; weak D call: TRBD2 (6 bases). Germline CDR1 and CDR2: SGHRS and YFSETQ. V lost 6 bases, J lost 5 bases, and 14 bases lay in between. The CDR3 is 14 amino acids.